This entry is about one TCR beta chain. This entry belongs to a study of blood T cell repertoires in COVID-19. Study context: PBMCs, B-cell-depleted T cells, or T cells were the source of the cDNA or gDNA that made up the material.

Sequencing was performed with immunoSEQ multiplex PCR; in TCRdb, only in-frame clones are kept and a portion is missing. The table records 25,000 to 35,000 clones, approximately 84% of them present only once. V shed 3 bases and J 5 bases; nucleotides not matched to a gene: 6. Germline CDR1 reads KGHSH; CDR2 reads LQKENI. The CDR3 covers 14 residues. This TCR was sampled from a man between 70 and 80 years old with active COVID-19. Sequenced: peripheral blood. The gene calls are TRBV18 and TRBJ1-1; 7 bases map to TRBD1. CDR3 protein: CASSPTTGWTEAFF. CDR3 bases: TGTGCCAGCTCACCGACGACAGGGTGGACTGAAGCTTTCTTT. The full variable domain, with the rest looked up from reference TRBV18 and TRBJ1-1, is NAGVMQNPRHLVRRRGQEARLRCSPMKGHSHVYWYRQLPEEGLKFMVYLQKENIIDESGMPKERFSAEFPKEGPSILRIQQVVRGDSAAYFCASSPTTGWTEAFFGQGTRLTVV.